This TCR beta chain was profiled in a study of T cell responses to AZD1222 COVID-19 vaccine. Sequenced by immunoSEQ multiplex PCR; TCRdb stores in-frame clones only, minus some. This table holds 100,000 to 150,000 clones, 92% found once. This CDR3 is built from 14 residues. The germline CDR1 and CDR2 sequences are SGHTA and FQGNSA. V shed 2 bases and J shed 3 bases, with 11 bases lying between them. General study results and limits: Spike was spanned by vaccine-associated CD4 TCRs, which were dominant at 160-218 and 743-854. The repertoires were collected only after the peak T cell response. Donors were chiefly white British, with a greater number of females, and clonal diversity was perhaps underestimated. Nearly half of spike-specific TCRs reportedly target variant regions that are unmutated in the B.1.351 and B.1.1.7 variants.

Concerning this clone: As yet, its antigen is unknown.

The TCR sequence derives from an adult in good health. The chain couples TRBV7-2 to TRBJ2-7; maybe TRBD1 (6 bases). Specimen: peripheral blood, collected on day 0 of AZD1222 vaccination. In nucleotides, the CDR3 is TGTGCCAGCAGCTTACAGGGGCCCCTCTACGAGCAGTACTTC. Protein product: CASSLQGPLYEQYF.